This T cell receptor (beta chain) appears in the sequencing data of a study of beta chain features in type 1 diabetes. Study-level information: Examination of sorted cells across all samples involved over 95 million cells. General study results and limits: Researchers report that Type 1 diabetes patients had moderately but significantly shorter TCRB CDR3s across all four CD4+ subsets.

This clone was counted a few times. Its specificity is unknown. V lost 3 bases, J lost 0 bases, and 4 bases stayed unmatched. The CDR3 sequence is 16 residues long. Germline lookup yields CDR1 LNHDA and CDR2 SQIVND (reference sequence). Every bit of the isolated RNA underwent reverse transcription, so sequencing read expressed TCRB transcripts. Deep immunoSEQ sequencing covered naive, central memory and regulatory T cell samples. Profiled with immunoSEQ multiplex PCR; TCRdb holds only in-frame clones, not every one. The table has about 340,000 clones, roughly 12% seen once. Sorting of CD4+ naive, central memory, regulatory and stem cell-like memory cells was performed via CD45RO/CCR7/CD25/CD127/CD95/CD27.

The chain combines TRBV19 with TRBJ2-5, with 10 bases identical to TRBD2. The source is a young woman with type 1 diabetes. The sample consisted of naive CD4+ T cells from blood. CDR3 coding DNA: TGTGCCAGTAGTATTTGGGGGACTAGCGACCAAGAGACCCAGTACTTC. It is translated as CASSIWGTSDQETQYF.